Below, 6 T cell receptor beta chains from the same sample are listed, as sequenced in a study of blood T cell repertoires in COVID-19. The assay was immunoSEQ multiplex PCR, and TCRdb's table has in-frame clones only and misses some. Among hundreds of thousands of clones listed, 70% to 90% were seen once. Sequences were obtained from peripheral blood. The source is a human donor in a cohort sampled during active COVID-19.

This sequence joins TRBV3-1 (or the pseudogene TRBV3-2) and TRBJ1-2; 8 positions agree with TRBD1. This CDR3 contains 17 residues. Unmatched junction bases numbered 8, after V lost 1 base and J lost 1 base. Germline V CDR1 and CDR2: LGHDT, YNNKEL (reference sequence). The CDR3 spells CASSQARTGRINYGYTF. CDR3 DNA sequence: TGTGCCAGCAGCCAAGCTCGGACAGGGCGGATTAACTATGGCTACACCTTC.

The V call is TRBV7-3, the J call TRBJ2-1, with a weak D call TRBD1 (5 bases). The CDR3 length is 13 residues. Germline CDR1 reads SGHTA; CDR2 reads FQGTGA. Trimming took 3 bases from V and 7 from J, leaving 10 bases between them. The CDR3 DNA reads as TGTGCCAGCAGCTTTGCACAGGCGAATGAGCAGTTCTTC. Residues: CASSFAQANEQFF.

CDR3 sequence: CASSLGDRGHVNSPLHF. CDR3 nucleotides: TGCGCCAGCAGCTTGGGAGACAGGGGCCACGTGAATTCACCCCTCCACTTT. This chain uses TRBV5-1 with TRBJ1-6; TRBD1 agrees at 8 bases. CDR3 length equals 17 residues. Germline values: CDR1 SGHRS, CDR2 YFSETQ. V shed 0 bases and J 7 bases; nucleotides not matched to a gene: 9.

The chain couples TRBV6-1 to TRBJ2-1; D perhaps matches TRBD1 (6 bases). Between the trimmed V and J ends, which lost 6 bases and 1 base, there was a span of 10 bases. Per germline, CDR1 MNHNS and CDR2 SASEGT. The CDR3 totals 14 residues. The CDR3 coding sequence is TGTGCCAGCAGCCAAGGGGGATCCTACAATGAGCAGTTCTTC. Amino acids: CASSQGGSYNEQFF.

The V and J genes are TRBV7-3 and TRBJ2-3, with TRBD2 as a possible D gene (5 bases). Trimming left V 2 bases short and J 4 bases short, with 16 bases between. The CDR3 totals 16 residues. Per the germline V gene, CDR1 is SGHTA and CDR2 is FQGTGA. CDR3 nucleotide sequence: TGTGCCAGCAGCTTATTCGCTAGCCGCGGAGCAGATACGCAGTATTTT. Translated: CASSLFASRGADTQYF.

The chain links TRBV19 to TRBJ2-7, with D perhaps matching TRBD2 (6 bases). V gave up 5 bases and J gave up 6 bases, with 14 bases separating them. Germline CDR1 is LNHDA and CDR2 is SQIVND (reference sequence). This CDR3 has 13 residues. The CDR3: CASSARTNREQYF. The CDR3 DNA is TGTGCCAGTAGTGCCCGGACTAATCGCGAGCAGTACTTC.